What follows are 8 T cell receptor beta chains derived from one specimen sequenced in a study of memory B cells and T cells in multiple sclerosis. Their cognate antigens are unknown. Some clones are missing from TCRdb's copy, which holds only in-frame ones; the method was immunoSEQ multiplex PCR. The sample has approximately 32,000 clones; about 83% are singletons. Separate sequencing covered autoproliferating (CFSE-dim) and non-proliferating (CFSE-high) T cells from stimulus-free culture. Replicate wells were pooled after six to eight days of stimulus-free culture of fewer than 65 million CFSE-labeled PBMCs. Material: PBMCs from blood kept in culture. Source of these receptors: a human donor with multiple sclerosis.

The chain recombines TRBV20-1 with TRBJ2-3; D gene uncertain. Germline CDR1 and CDR2: DFQATT and SNEGSKA (reference sequence). There are 11 residues in the CDR3. Trimming took 0 bases from V and 6 from J, leaving 4 bases between them. The CDR3 DNA is TGCAGTGCTAGAGATCCCGATACGCAGTATTTT. Its protein is CSARDPDTQYF.

The chain carries TRBV9 and TRBJ1-6; 9 positions match TRBD1. J gave up 6 bases and V 4 bases, and 2 bases lay outside the gene matches. CDR1 is SGDLS, CDR2 YYNGEE, per germline. The CDR3 is 14 residues long. CDR3 residues: CASSRDRANSPLHF. Written as DNA, the CDR3 is TGTGCCAGCAGCCGGGACAGGGCTAATTCACCCCTCCACTTT.

This sequence joins TRBV7-8 and TRBJ2-7; 7 nucleotides line up with TRBD1. V was clipped by 7 bases and J by 6 bases; unmatched bases: 6. Germline-derived CDR1 and CDR2 are SGHVS and FQNEAQ. This CDR3 spans 12 amino acids. The chain's CDR3 is CASNLAGGEQYF. The CDR3 DNA is TGTGCCAGCAATCTAGCAGGGGGCGAGCAGTACTTC.

This clone showed up just a few times. The chain couples TRBV18 to TRBJ2-4; D is unresolved. Germline loops: CDR1 KGHSH, CDR2 LQKENI. The CDR3 consists of 15 residues. Trimming cost V 3 bases and J 2 bases, with 11 bases left between them. The CDR3 is CASSPLPETKNIQYF. CDR3 DNA sequence: TGTGCCAGCTCACCGCTGCCGGAAACCAAAAACATTCAGTACTTC.

V gene TRBV5-1 combines with J gene TRBJ2-1, with 7 bases lining up with TRBD1. This CDR3 is 13 amino acids long. The germline gives CDR1 SGHRS, CDR2 YFSETQ. Unmatched junction bases numbered 3, after V lost 0 bases and J lost 9 bases. CDR3 amino acids: CASSLDPGGEQFF. The CDR3 nucleotides read TGCGCCAGCAGCTTGGACCCAGGGGGTGAGCAGTTCTTC.

The chain couples TRBV19 to TRBJ1-1; no clear D gene. CDR1 is LNHDA, CDR2 SQIVND, per germline (reference sequence). The CDR3 consists of 13 residues. V was clipped by 1 base and J by 4 bases, with 7 bases between them. CDR3 sequence (DNA): TGTGCCAGTAGTATAGTCGTCAGCACTGAAGCTTTCTTT. It translates to CASSIVVSTEAFF.

Worth noting for this clone: Germline and junction disagree at one end, which may indicate a read error. This rearrangement joins TRBV7-8 to TRBJ2-1; 9 bases map to TRBD2. CDR3 length: 15 amino acids. CDR1 is SGHVS, CDR2 FQNEAQ, per germline. CDR3 nucleotides: TGTGCCAGCAGCGTAGCGGGGGCCATTTACAATGAGCAGTTCTTC. Translated, it gives CASSVAGAIYNEQFF.

As concerns this clone: Compared with germline, one end of the junction differs, possibly owing to a read error. This chain joins TRBV7-2 and TRBJ2-2; tentatively, D is TRBD1 (5 bases). The CDR3 covers 15 residues. In germline, CDR1 is SGHTA, CDR2 FQGNSA. Here the CDR3 reads CASRPTGVSTEELFF. The CDR3 DNA follows: TGTGCCAGCAGGCCCACAGGAGTAAGCACCGAGGAGCTGTTTTTT.